This T cell receptor (beta chain) came from a study of cytomegalovirus exposure and HLA in healthy donors. Overall study findings and caveats: It was only CMV serostatus that was available as immune exposure information. A few CMV-associated chains proved CMV antigen-specific in vitro.

In the case of this clone: Its antigen is not known.

Per germline, CDR1 MDHEN and CDR2 SYDVKM. V lost 6 bases and J lost 7; bases outside the gene matches: 11. The CDR3 spans 15 residues. A multiplex PCR was run with 60 Vbeta primers and 13 Jbeta primers. Clones were read by immunoSEQ multiplex PCR, and TCRdb kept only the in-frame ones, dropping some. The table includes roughly 180,000 clones, about 86% detected once. This sequence was found in a woman younger than 35 in good health and CMV-seropositive. Sequenced sample: PBMCs. The chain is built from TRBV28 and TRBJ2-1; 8 bases agree with TRBD2. The CDR3 nucleotides are TGTGCCAGCAGCCATAGCGGTTCGGGGGGGAATGAGCAGTTCTTC. Amino acid sequence: CASSHSGSGGNEQFF.